This paragraph reports one T cell receptor (beta chain). The data derive from a study of shared clonotypes between healthy human individuals. CDR3 length: 13 amino acids. Trimming left V 6 bases short and J 2 bases short, with 12 bases between. Germline V gene data show CDR1 as GTSNPN and CDR2 as SVGIG (reference sequence). The repertoire was sequenced with immunoSEQ multiplex PCR; TCRdb's copy has only in-frame clones and lacks some. Among 950,000 to 1,100,000 clones listed, 75% to 80% were seen once. What was sequenced was memory CD4+ T cells from PBMCs. Subset in this sample: CD45RA-negative fraction. The source is a man aged 18 to 30 in good health. Some clones in this sample may be carry-over from other donors' samples. V gene TRBV30 combines with J gene TRBJ2-3, with D uncertain. DNA of the CDR3: TGTGCCTGTACCAATTCTACCACAGATACGCAGTATTTT. Residues: CACTNSTTDTQYF.